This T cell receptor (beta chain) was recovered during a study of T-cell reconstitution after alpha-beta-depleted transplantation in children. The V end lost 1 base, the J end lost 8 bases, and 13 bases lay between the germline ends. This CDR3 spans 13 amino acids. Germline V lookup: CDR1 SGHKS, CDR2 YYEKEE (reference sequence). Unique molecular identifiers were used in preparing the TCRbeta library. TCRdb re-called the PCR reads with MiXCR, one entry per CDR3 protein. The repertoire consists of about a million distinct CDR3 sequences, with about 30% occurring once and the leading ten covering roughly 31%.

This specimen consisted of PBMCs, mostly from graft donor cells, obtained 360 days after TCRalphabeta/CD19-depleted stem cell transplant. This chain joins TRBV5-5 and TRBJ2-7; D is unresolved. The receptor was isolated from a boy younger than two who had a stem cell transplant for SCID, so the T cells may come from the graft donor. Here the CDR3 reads CASSLFLQTQQYF. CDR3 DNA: TGTGCCAGCAGCTTGTTCCTCCAAACACAGCAGTACTTC. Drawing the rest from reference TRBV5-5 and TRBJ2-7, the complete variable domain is DAGVTQSPTHLIKTRGQQVTLRCSPISGHKSVSWYQQVLGQGPQFIFQYYEKEERGRGNFPDRFSARQFPNYSSELNVNALLLGDSALYLCASSLFLQTQQYFGPGTRLTVT.